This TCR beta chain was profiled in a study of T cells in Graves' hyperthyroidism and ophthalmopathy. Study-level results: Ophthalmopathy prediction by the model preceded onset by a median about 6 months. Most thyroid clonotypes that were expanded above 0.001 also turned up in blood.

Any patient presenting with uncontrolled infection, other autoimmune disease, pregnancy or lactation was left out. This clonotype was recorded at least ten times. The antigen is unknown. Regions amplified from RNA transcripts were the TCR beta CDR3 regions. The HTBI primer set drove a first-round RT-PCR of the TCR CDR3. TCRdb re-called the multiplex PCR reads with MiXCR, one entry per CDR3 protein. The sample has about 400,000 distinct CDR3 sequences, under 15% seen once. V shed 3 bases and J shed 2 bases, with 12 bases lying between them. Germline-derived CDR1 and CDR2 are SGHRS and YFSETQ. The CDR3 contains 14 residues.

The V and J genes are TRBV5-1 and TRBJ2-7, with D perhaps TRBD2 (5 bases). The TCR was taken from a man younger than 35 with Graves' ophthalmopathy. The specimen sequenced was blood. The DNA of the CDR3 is TGCGCCAGCAGCTCAGGCGGAGGTCCCTACGAGCAGTACTTC. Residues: CASSSGGGPYEQYF.